Listed below are T cell receptor beta chains from one sample, sequenced in a study of T cells in Graves' hyperthyroidism and ophthalmopathy. TCRdb ran MiXCR on the multiplex PCR reads and lists one entry per CDR3 protein. The data hold 500,000 to 650,000 distinct CDR3 sequences, with roughly 18% observed a single time. The sequenced material came from blood. The receptor set was obtained from a woman aged 18-29 years with Graves' ophthalmopathy. The CDR3 runs from the conserved cysteine through the conserved F or W. A D gene is named only where the DNA matches it firmly. The listing skips clone size in some rows; elsewhere it reads once, few, many or a size class.

len: 15; abundance: few; d_gene: .; v_gene: TRBV6-1; j_gene: TRBJ1-1; CDR3aa: CASRPTVTGNTEAFF; CDR3nt: TGTGCCAGCAGACCGACGGTAACAGGGAACACTGAAGCTTTCTTT
len: 14; abundance: few; d_gene: TRBD2; v_gene: TRBV30; j_gene: TRBJ2-1; CDR3aa: CAWSSLAGYNEQFF; CDR3nt: TGTGCCTGGAGTAGCCTAGCGGGGTACAATGAGCAGTTCTTC
len: 14; abundance: many; d_gene: .; v_gene: TRBV28; j_gene: TRBJ1-1; CDR3aa: CASHQPGTNTEAFF; CDR3nt: TGTGCCAGTCATCAACCGGGGACGAACACTGAAGCTTTCTTT
len: 13; abundance: many; d_gene: .; v_gene: TRBV20-1; j_gene: TRBJ2-3; CDR3aa: CSARELKTDTQYF; CDR3nt: TGCAGTGCTAGAGAGCTTAAAACAGATACGCAGTATTTT
len: 14; abundance: .; d_gene: .; v_gene: TRBV20-1; j_gene: TRBJ2-7; CDR3aa: CSARDWERGYEQYF; CDR3nt: TGCAGTGCTAGAGATTGGGAAAGGGGTTACGAGCAGTACTTC
len: 15; abundance: few; d_gene: .; v_gene: TRBV27; j_gene: TRBJ2-3; CDR3aa: CASSFAAGRTDTQYF; CDR3nt: TGTGCCAGCAGTTTCGCGGCAGGGAGGACAGATACGCAGTATTTT
len: 16; abundance: many; d_gene: TRBD1; v_gene: TRBV2; j_gene: TRBJ2-1; CDR3aa: CASSGRTGGSYNEQFF; CDR3nt: TGTGCCAGCAGTGGCCGGACAGGGGGCTCATACAATGAGCAGTTCTTC
len: 14; abundance: many; d_gene: TRBD1; v_gene: TRBV5-5; j_gene: TRBJ1-1; CDR3aa: CASSLWTGNTEAFF; CDR3nt: TGTGCCAGCAGCCTCTGGACAGGGAACACTGAAGCTTTCTTT
len: 16; abundance: many; d_gene: .; v_gene: TRBV7-2; j_gene: TRBJ2-4; CDR3aa: CASSLVSGVAKNIQYF; CDR3nt: TGTGCCAGCAGCTTAGTTTCAGGGGTAGCCAAAAACATTCAGTACTTC
len: 14; abundance: .; d_gene: TRBD2; v_gene: TRBV30; j_gene: TRBJ2-5; CDR3aa: CAWSVGGLQETQYF; CDR3nt: TGTGCCTGGAGTGTCGGGGGGTTACAGGAGACCCAGTACTTC
len: 14; abundance: .; d_gene: .; v_gene: TRBV20-1; j_gene: TRBJ1-1; CDR3aa: CRAQQRQSHTEAFF; CDR3nt: TGCCGTGCTCAGCAGAGACAGTCACACACTGAAGCTTTCTTT
len: 15; abundance: many; d_gene: .; v_gene: TRBV19; j_gene: TRBJ1-1; CDR3aa: CASSIIDMVNTEAFF; CDR3nt: TGTGCCAGTAGTATAATTGATATGGTGAACACTGAAGCTTTCTTT
len: 15; abundance: .; d_gene: .; v_gene: TRBV5-4; j_gene: TRBJ1-2; CDR3aa: CASSLVGVINYGYTF; CDR3nt: TGTGCCAGCAGCTTGGTTGGGGTAATCAACTATGGCTACACCTTC
len: 13; abundance: many; d_gene: TRBD1; v_gene: TRBV28; j_gene: TRBJ1-2; CDR3aa: CASSDGRGKGYTF; CDR3nt: TGTGCCAGCTCTGACGGCAGGGGGAAAGGCTACACCTTC
len: 12; abundance: few; d_gene: .; v_gene: TRBV20-1; j_gene: TRBJ2-7; CDR3aa: CSARALLYEQYF; CDR3nt: TGCAGTGCTAGAGCCTTACTCTACGAGCAGTACTTC
len: 13; abundance: many; d_gene: .; v_gene: TRBV10-3; j_gene: TRBJ2-7; CDR3aa: CAISDRDTYEQYF; CDR3nt: TGTGCCATCAGTGATAGGGACACCTACGAGCAGTACTTC
len: 13; abundance: .; d_gene: TRBD1; v_gene: TRBV28; j_gene: TRBJ2-7; CDR3aa: CASSVSGTDEQYF; CDR3nt: TGTGCCAGCAGTGTTTCCGGGACAGACGAGCAGTACTTC
len: 12; abundance: many; d_gene: .; v_gene: TRBV20-1; j_gene: TRBJ2-7; CDR3aa: CSAFRVGYEQYF; CDR3nt: TGCAGTGCGTTCAGGGTCGGATACGAGCAGTACTTC
len: 15; abundance: .; d_gene: .; v_gene: TRBV15; j_gene: TRBJ1-4; CDR3aa: CATSRDLGAEEKLFF; CDR3nt: TGTGCCACCAGCAGAGATTTGGGGGCGGAGGAAAAACTGTTTTTT
len: 15; abundance: many; d_gene: TRBD1; v_gene: TRBV2; j_gene: TRBJ2-1; CDR3aa: CASKPNSGQGDEQFF; CDR3nt: TGTGCCAGCAAACCAAATTCCGGACAGGGGGACGAGCAGTTCTTC
len: 13; abundance: many; d_gene: TRBD1; v_gene: TRBV30; j_gene: TRBJ2-5; CDR3aa: CAWDRAYQETQYF; CDR3nt: TGTGCCTGGGACAGGGCCTATCAAGAGACCCAGTACTTC
len: 14; abundance: .; d_gene: .; v_gene: TRBV7-9; j_gene: TRBJ2-6; CDR3aa: CASRSGSGANVLTF; CDR3nt: TGTGCCAGCAGGTCAGGGTCCGGGGCCAACGTCCTGACTTTC
len: 20; abundance: few; d_gene: .; v_gene: TRBV30; j_gene: TRBJ2-1; CDR3aa: CAWTGTGQGGGRAWYNEQFF; CDR3nt: TGTGCCTGGACTGGGACTGGACAGGGCGGCGGGAGGGCCTGGTACAATGAGCAGTTCTTC
len: 17; abundance: .; d_gene: TRBD1; v_gene: TRBV6-2/TRBV6-3; j_gene: TRBJ1-1; CDR3aa: CASSYYRDRDPNTEAFF; CDR3nt: TGTGCCAGCAGTTACTACCGGGACAGGGACCCGAACACTGAAGCTTTCTTT
len: 14; abundance: many; d_gene: TRBD2; v_gene: TRBV28; j_gene: TRBJ2-1; CDR3aa: CASISGGAYNEQFF; CDR3nt: TGTGCCAGCATCAGCGGGGGGGCCTACAATGAGCAGTTCTTC
len: 15; abundance: many; d_gene: .; v_gene: TRBV25-1; j_gene: TRBJ1-2; CDR3aa: CASSDAGGAGYGYTF; CDR3nt: TGTGCCAGCAGTGACGCCGGGGGGGCCGGGTATGGCTACACCTTC
len: 16; abundance: .; d_gene: .; v_gene: TRBV25-1; j_gene: TRBJ2-3; CDR3aa: CASSGRRESSTDTQYF; CDR3nt: TGTGCCAGCAGTGGTCGCCGGGAGTCGTCCACAGATACGCAGTATTTT
len: 15; abundance: many; d_gene: .; v_gene: TRBV7-8; j_gene: TRBJ1-1; CDR3aa: CASSLDLEMNTEAFF; CDR3nt: TGTGCCAGCAGCTTAGATCTGGAAATGAACACTGAAGCTTTCTTT
len: 13; abundance: .; d_gene: .; v_gene: TRBV14; j_gene: TRBJ2-1; CDR3aa: CASSQEEFNEQFF; CDR3nt: TGTGCCAGCAGCCAAGAGGAATTCAATGAGCAGTTCTTC
len: 16; abundance: .; d_gene: TRBD1; v_gene: TRBV6-1; j_gene: TRBJ2-7; CDR3aa: CASNRGAIRAGDEQYF; CDR3nt: TGTGCCAGCAACAGGGGTGCCATCCGGGCAGGAGACGAGCAGTACTTC
len: 14; abundance: few; d_gene: TRBD1; v_gene: TRBV15; j_gene: TRBJ1-1; CDR3aa: CATSSKQGRTEAFF; CDR3nt: TGTGCCACCAGCAGTAAACAGGGGAGGACTGAAGCTTTCTTT
len: 14; abundance: .; d_gene: TRBD1; v_gene: TRBV20-1; j_gene: TRBJ1-5; CDR3aa: CSARFRGQVQPQHF; CDR3nt: TGCAGTGCTAGATTCAGGGGGCAGGTTCAGCCCCAGCATTTT